This T cell receptor (beta chain) was observed in a study of shared clonotypes between healthy human individuals. The protocol was immunoSEQ multiplex PCR, while the TCRdb copy is restricted to in-frame clones and leaves out a portion. The data contain roughly 2.1 million clones, about 92% of them singletons. Terminally differentiated effector memory CD45RA+ cells were excluded by CCR7 positive selection of CD45RO-negative cells. Trimming removed 3 bases at V and 5 bases at J, with 10 bases between. The germline V gene has CDR1 SNHLY and CDR2 FYNNEI. The CDR3 has 13 amino acids. The chain is built from TRBV2 and TRBJ2-5, with D unresolved. Sequencing was performed on naive CD8+ T cells from PBMCs. This TCR came from a man aged 18 to 29 in good health. Some clones in this sample may be carry-over from other donors' samples. The CDR3 nucleotides are TGTGCCAGCAGTGATAAGCGAGGCGAGACCCAGTACTTC. It codes for CASSDKRGETQYF.